The entry below describes one T cell receptor (beta chain). The data derive from a study of CD8 T cells in Susac syndrome. It was with random hexamers that roughly 0.45 to 1 ug RNA was reverse transcribed. Each CDR3 protein is one row after TCRdb ran MiXCR on the immunoSEQ multiplex PCR reads. Of over 80,000 distinct CDR3 sequences listed, 85% to 95% are singletons. Trimming shortened V by 0 bases and J by 4 bases, and 11 bases separated the two germline ends. CDR3 length: 15 residues. Specimen: CD8+ T cells from PBMCs. The chain employs TRBV12-3 or TRBV12-4 and TRBJ2-3, with TRBD1 as a possible D gene (6 bases). The receptor was isolated from a human donor in good health. The CDR3 nucleotides read TGTGCCAGCAGTTTAGCGGGGGCGTTGCCAGATACGCAGTATTTT. Translating gives CASSLAGALPDTQYF.